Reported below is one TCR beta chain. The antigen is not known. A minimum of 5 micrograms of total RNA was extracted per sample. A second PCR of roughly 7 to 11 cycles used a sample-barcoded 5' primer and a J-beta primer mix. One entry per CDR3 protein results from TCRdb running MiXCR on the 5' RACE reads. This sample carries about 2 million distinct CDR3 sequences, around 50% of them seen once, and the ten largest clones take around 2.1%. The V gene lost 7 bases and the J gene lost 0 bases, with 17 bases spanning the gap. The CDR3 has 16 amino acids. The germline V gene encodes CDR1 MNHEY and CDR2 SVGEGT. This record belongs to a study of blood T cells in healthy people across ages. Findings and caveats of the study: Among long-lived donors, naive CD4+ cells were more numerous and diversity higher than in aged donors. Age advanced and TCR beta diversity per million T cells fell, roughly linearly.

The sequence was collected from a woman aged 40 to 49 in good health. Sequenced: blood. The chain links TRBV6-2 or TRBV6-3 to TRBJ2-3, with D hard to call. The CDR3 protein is CASTPGYSRSTDTQYF. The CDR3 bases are TGTGCCAGCACCCCAGGATACAGCCGTAGCACAGATACGCAGTATTTT.